A single count supports the clone carrying this TCR beta chain. Its antigen is still unknown. The DNA is omitted, as the CDR3 cannot be located on it reliably, and the CDR3 follows TCRdb's listing. Data came from immunoSEQ multiplex PCR; TCRdb stores just in-frame clones and leaves some out. The data show roughly 30,000 clones, around 93% seen once. The data are from a study of chemoradiotherapy in HPV16-positive cancers. Study-wide background: Candidate HPV-specific T-cell clones and common TCR motifs came from functional assays in a couple of HPV16-positive patients.

CDR1 and CDR2 from the germline V gene are SGHRS and YFSETQ. Ends included, the CDR3 has 15 residues. Study-wide points: During treatment, candidate HPV-specific clones and E7-related motifs expanded in tumor.

Over chemoradiotherapy, repertoires were sampled more than once. The specimen was blood, collected from a patient who underwent chemoradiotherapy. This sequence joins TRBV5-1 and TRBJ2-5. This receptor was obtained from a human donor with HPV-associated anogenital cancer. CDR3 amino acids: CASSFGPGRQETQYF.